The entry below describes one T cell receptor beta chain. The antigen is unknown. This specimen comes from a study of T cell responses to AZD1222 COVID-19 vaccine. Study-level points and caveats: Among the donors, most were white British and more were female, and clonal diversity was possibly underestimated. No day 14 peak samples; only post-peak repertoires were characterized.

The assay was immunoSEQ multiplex PCR, and TCRdb's table has in-frame clones only and misses some. The sample shows approximately 180,000 clones, more than 80% of them seen only once. The clonotype was recovered from an adult who received the MenACWY meningococcal vaccine as a control. Sample: peripheral blood, taken 28 days after the second dose of the MenACWY control vaccine.

DNA for the CDR3: TGTGCCAGCCGGGGGAACACTGAAGCTTTCTTT. Translated: CASRGNTEAFF. The chain links TRBV5-6 to TRBJ1-1, with unresolved D. V shed 7 bases and J shed 1 base, with 5 bases lying between them. Germline values: CDR1 SGHDT, CDR2 YYEEEE. The CDR3 covers 11 residues.